This TCR beta chain comes out of a study of T cells in Graves' hyperthyroidism and ophthalmopathy. The blood sample predates any ophthalmopathy symptoms, coming from first hyperthyroidism diagnosis. Authors of the study amplified TCR beta CDR3 regions from RNA transcripts. The study used the HTBI primer set for a first-round RT-PCR of the TCR CDR3. TCRdb passed the multiplex PCR reads through MiXCR, listing each CDR3 protein once. The sample contains more than 350,000 distinct CDR3 sequences, about a sixth of which appear only once. The CDR3 spans 16 residues. V lost 5 bases, J lost 0 bases, and 8 bases stayed unmatched. Germline V gene sequence: CDR1 SEHNR, CDR2 FQNEAQ (reference sequence).

The material sequenced was blood. The chain recombines TRBV7-9 with TRBJ2-3; 7 bases line up with TRBD2. The source of this sequence is a woman aged 30 to 39 with Graves' hyperthyroidism that later progressed to Graves' ophthalmopathy. This CDR3 is CASSPPPGLSTDTQYF. In DNA form, the CDR3 reads TGTGCCAGCAGCCCACCGCCGGGACTAAGCACAGATACGCAGTATTTT.